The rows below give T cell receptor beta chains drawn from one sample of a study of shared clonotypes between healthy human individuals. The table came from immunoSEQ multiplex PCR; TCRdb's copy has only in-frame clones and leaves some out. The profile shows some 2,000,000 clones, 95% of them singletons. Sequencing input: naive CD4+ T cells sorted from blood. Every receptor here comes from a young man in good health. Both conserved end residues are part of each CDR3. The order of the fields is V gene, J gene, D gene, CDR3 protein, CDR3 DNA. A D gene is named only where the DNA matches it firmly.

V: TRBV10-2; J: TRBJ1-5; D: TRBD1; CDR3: CACGWTGEDQPQHF; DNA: TGCGCCTGCGGATGGACAGGGGAGGATCAGCCCCAGCATTTT
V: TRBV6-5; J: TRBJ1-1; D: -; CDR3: CASRQGNTEAFF; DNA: TGTGCCAGCCGGCAGGGTAACACTGAAGCTTTCTTT
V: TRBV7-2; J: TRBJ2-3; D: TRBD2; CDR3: CASTATSGLTDTQYF; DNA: TGTGCCAGCACCGCCACTAGCGGCCTCACAGATACGCAGTATTTT
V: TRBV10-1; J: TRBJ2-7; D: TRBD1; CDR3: CASSRTGDEQYF; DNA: TGCGCCAGCAGTCGGACAGGGGACGAGCAGTACTTC
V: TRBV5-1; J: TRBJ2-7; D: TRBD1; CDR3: CASSLNTGQGAYEQYF; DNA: TGCGCCAGCAGCTTAAACACGGGACAGGGGGCCTACGAGCAGTACTTC
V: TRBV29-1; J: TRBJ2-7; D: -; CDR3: CSVGGVRGTYEQYF; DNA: TGCAGCGTTGGAGGCGTTAGGGGAACCTACGAGCAGTACTTC
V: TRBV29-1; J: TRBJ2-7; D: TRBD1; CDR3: CSVLLRGTGKNEQYF; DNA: TGCAGCGTTCTTCTCCGTGGGACAGGGAAAAACGAGCAGTACTTC
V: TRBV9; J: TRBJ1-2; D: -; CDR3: CASSVAGVGYGYTF; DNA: TGTGCCAGCAGCGTAGCAGGGGTCGGTTATGGCTACACCTTC
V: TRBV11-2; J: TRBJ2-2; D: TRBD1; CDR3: CASSGVQGRGELFF; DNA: TGTGCCAGCAGCGGGGTACAGGGGCGCGGGGAGCTGTTTTTT
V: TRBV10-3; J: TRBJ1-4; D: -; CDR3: CAISDSGQGEEKLFF; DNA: TGTGCCATCAGTGATTCTGGGCAGGGTGAGGAAAAACTGTTTTTT